Here is one TCR beta chain with its context. These data belong to a study of blood T cell repertoires in COVID-19. Using immunoSEQ multiplex PCR, the repertoire was profiled, and TCRdb retains in-frame clones only, with some absent. In the table there are some 73,000 clones, approximately 86% of which are singletons. This TCR was recovered from an elderly man with COVID-19, enrolled during active disease. The sequencing input was peripheral blood.

The chain's CDR3 is CASSPPTGDGYTF. In DNA, the CDR3 is TGTGCCAGCTCACCACCGACAGGGGATGGCTACACCTTC. The chain uses TRBV18 and TRBJ1-2, with 8 nucleotides matching TRBD1. After removal of 0 bases from V and 6 bases from J, the junction contained 0 bases not matched to a gene. CDR3 length equals 13 residues. The germline CDR1 and CDR2 sequences are KGHSH and LQKENI.